The sample holds one count of the clone carrying this T cell receptor (beta chain). The sample belongs to a study of blood T cell repertoires in COVID-19. Per germline, CDR1 SGHVS and CDR2 FNYEAQ. The CDR3 has 14 amino acids. V trimming: 5 bases; J trimming: 5 bases; junction bases outside the gene matches: 7. The method was immunoSEQ multiplex PCR; TCRdb's version includes in-frame clones alone and lacks a portion of them. The sample shows some 78,000 clones, around 80% of them seen only once. The receptor was derived from a man between 60 and 75 years old with active or convalescent COVID-19. The chain links TRBV7-6 to TRBJ2-7; TRBD1 matches at 9 bases. Sequencing was done on a sample of peripheral blood. CDR3 protein: CASSVNRGLDEQYF. CDR3 DNA: TGTGCCAGCAGCGTCAACAGGGGGCTCGACGAGCAGTACTTC.